The source of this T cell receptor (beta chain) is a study of cytomegalovirus exposure and HLA in healthy donors. Study-wide results and limits: Most TCR beta V segments were productive about 90% or about 30% of the time in an earlier analysis. Rarity held for most TCR sequences, but there were some public TCRs that occurred in many donors. In a later analysis, the majority of CMV-associated beta chains seemingly showed HLA restriction.

Use of 60 Vbeta and 13 Jbeta primers characterized the PCR. The table came from immunoSEQ multiplex PCR; TCRdb's copy has only in-frame clones and leaves some out. Recorded for this sample: 65,000 to 85,000 clones. Worth noting for this clone: Antigen: not known. One end of the junction does not line up with germline, which may come from a read error.

This CDR3 is built from 15 residues. Per germline, CDR1 GTSNPN and CDR2 SVGIG (reference sequence). Unrecorded immune exposures were likely, despite nominal health at sampling. Sequencing was performed on PBMCs. This chain links TRBV30 with TRBJ1-2; 7 nucleotides match TRBD1. This receptor was identified in a female donor in good health and CMV-seropositive. The DNA for the CDR3 is TGTGCCGGGAGTGTAGGGCTGGGGACAGTGGATGGCTACACCTTC. Translated: CAGSVGLGTVDGYTF.